This T cell receptor (beta chain) was captured by sequencing in a study of blood T cell repertoires in COVID-19 (dated by TCRdb to the early 2020s). In terms of the full investigation: Samples from collaborators originated in the United States, Italy and Spain and spanned both the acute and convalescent phases of COVID-19. The prospective study material was composed of cDNA or gDNA derived from T cells, B-cell-depleted T cells, or PBMCs. The dataset comprised deeply sampled blood TCRbeta repertoires from subjects exposed to, actively infected with, or recovered from COVID-19. The repertoires were made available in a free public database intended to serve as a resource for research on the immune response to SARS-CoV-2. The samples were drawn from two sources: the first 160 participants of the ongoing ImmuneRACE study, and 1,254 subjects contributed by 6 global collaborators. Nearly every sample came with metadata listing a de-identified subject ID, COVID-19 status, age in years and sex. HLA class I and class II types, where available, came from metadata supplied by the sample provider rather than from assay-based typing. Summary of the overall study and its limitations: The quantity of clinical and demographic metadata differed by source and by participant and was supplied without curation.

Only one count was recorded for this clone. Its cognate antigen has yet to be identified. No qualities accompany the bases; no much larger clone lies one base away. TCRbeta CDR3 regions were amplified from genomic DNA by means of the immunoSEQ Assay, a bias-controlled multiplex PCR. The source study handled its data this way. The number of nucleated cells in each sample was estimated by amplification of reference gene primers within the assay. Sequence reads were collapsed and filtered to measure the absolute abundance of every unique TCRbeta CDR3 rearrangement. Productive Simpson clonality was computed per sample as the square root of Simpson's diversity index over productive rearrangements. TCRdb took over this immuneACCESS table, retaining in-frame rearrangements with V and J assigned. Such tables are incomplete; in checked studies, under half of the missing clones stem from an unresolved V gene, and the remainder is unexplained. For V, J and clone size, that table is used; D and trimming come from the DNA. A total of around 120,000 clones appear in this sample, 75% to 85% of them only once. Jointly, the top ten make up roughly 4% of the sample.

Each collaborating institution followed its own protocols to collect whole blood in K2EDTA tubes. For TCRbeta analysis, collaborators shipped samples as frozen whole blood, isolated PBMCs, or DNA extracted from either of those sample types. The CDR3 has 16 amino acids, counting the end cysteine and phenylalanine. Only CDR3 DNA remains: 48 bases, in frame from the first base. Based on the germline V gene, the CDR1 and CDR2 sequences are KGHSH and LQKENI. Relative to germline, V is missing 3 bases and J is missing 0 bases, with 3 bases of the junction outside any gene match. The clonotype originates from a woman at least 80 years old with acute or convalescent COVID-19. Input material: peripheral blood. The rearrangement joined TRBV18 to TRBJ2-1, with 9 bases matching TRBD2. The DNA sequence is as follows: TGTGCCAGCTCACCTAGCGGGAGAACCTCCTACAATGAGCAGTTCTTC. Its coded protein is CASSPSGRTSYNEQFF.